The table lists the clone carrying this T cell receptor (beta chain) with a few counts. The junction and the germline gene differ at one end; a read error may be behind it. The data are from a study of molecular identifiers for immune sequencing clone quantification. Naive CD8 T cells were picked out by sorting for CD8+CD4-CCR7+CD45RA+. Listed TCR primers and previously described methods were used for bulk TCR libraries. TCRdb passed the PCR reads through MiXCR, listing each CDR3 protein once. The repertoire includes over 55,000 distinct CDR3 sequences, 15% to 20% of them detected once, and about 1.5% sits in the top ten. Sequenced: naive CD8+ T cells from blood, with Jurkat cell RNA spiked in. Subset noted: FACS-sorted CD8+CD4-CCR7+CD45RA+ naive T cells. The sequence derives from a human donor in good health. Some libraries in this study had Jurkat cell RNA spiked in.

The CDR3 nucleotides read TGCGCCAGCAGCCAAGATAACTCAGAGGCCCAGTACTTC. This translates into CASSQDNSEAQYF. The chain is built from TRBV4-3 and TRBJ2-5; D gene ambiguous. The CDR3 is 13 residues long. From germline, CDR1 is LGHNA and CDR2 YSLEER.